The T cell receptor beta chain under discussion was sequenced for a study of CD4 T cells in relation to SARS-CoV-2 and coronaviruses. In the study overall: Shared crossreactive spike epitopes were mapped to their HLA restriction.

A remark on this clone: Its antigen is unknown.

The V gene lost 4 bases and the J gene lost 0 bases, with 12 bases spanning the gap. Germline lookup yields CDR1 SGHRS and CDR2 YFSETQ. The CDR3 runs to 15 residues. Produced via immunoSEQ multiplex PCR; TCRdb's table is partial and in-frame only. The repertoire holds nearly 20,000 clones, approximately 82% seen once, with around 10% in the top ten. Before the COVID-19 pandemic, during about 2011-2019, CD4+ T cells were taken from unexposed donors. After less than 11 days of culture, CD4+ T cells were isolated. Cells permitting, SARS-CoV-2 S/N and four cold-coronavirus spikes were tested on unexposed-donor CD4+ T cells.

This clonotype was sampled from a human donor in good health. V is TRBV5-1 and J is TRBJ2-3, with a tentative D call TRBD1 (6 bases). Sequenced sample: CD4+ T cells from PBMCs, cultured in vitro. For the CDR3, the DNA is TGCGCCAGCAGCAGCAGGACAGAAAGCACAGATACGCAGTATTTT. Translation gives CASSSRTESTDTQYF.